What follows are 28 T cell receptor beta chains derived from one specimen sequenced in a study of T cells in Graves' hyperthyroidism and ophthalmopathy. From RNA transcripts, TCR beta CDR3 regions were amplified. Researchers ran a first-round RT-PCR on the TCR CDR3 using the HTBI primer set. TCRdb analysed the multiplex PCR reads with MiXCR anew, one entry per CDR3 protein. Here the sample spans some 600,000 distinct CDR3 sequences, roughly 13% being singletons. Sequenced sample: blood. The origin of the receptors is a woman in her twenties or thirties with Graves' hyperthyroidism that later progressed to Graves' ophthalmopathy.

For this clonotype: Being one base from a much bigger clone, this may be a read error. The V call is TRBV6-1, the J call TRBJ2-3; TRBD2 might be the D (6 bases). V lost 6 bases, J lost 0 bases, and 7 bases lay in between. Looked up from germline, CDR1 is MNHNS and CDR2 is SASEGT. CDR3 length equals 13 residues. In DNA form, the CDR3 reads TGTGCCAGCAGGCGGGACAGCACAGATACGCAGTATTTT. The encoded protein is CASRRDSTDTQYF.

The V gene is TRBV18, the J gene TRBJ2-4; TRBD2 agrees at 7 bases. J gave up 5 bases and V 6 bases, and 7 bases lay outside the gene matches. The germline V gene encodes CDR1 KGHSH and CDR2 LQKENI. There are 14 residues in the CDR3. The CDR3 DNA is TGTGCCAGCTCGCCGCCGGCGGGGGAAAACATTCAGTACTTC. Its protein product is CASSPPAGENIQYF. The full variable domain, its missing parts supplied by reference TRBV18 and TRBJ2-4, is NAGVMQNPRHLVRRRGQEARLRCSPMKGHSHVYWYRQLPEEGLKFMVYLQKENIIDESGMPKERFSAEFPKEGPSILRIQQVVRGDSAAYFCASSPPAGENIQYFGAGTRLSVL.

This clonotype was detected a few times. The rearrangement links TRBV7-9 to TRBJ1-2; the D gene is possibly TRBD1 (5 bases). Germline V gene sequence: CDR1 SEHNR, CDR2 FQNEAQ (reference sequence). This CDR3 comprises 13 residues. Trimming took 4 bases from V and 6 from J, leaving 12 bases between them. In nucleotides, the CDR3 is TGTGCCAGCAGCTCCCCAGTAGGGGATGGCTACACCTTC. Translated: CASSSPVGDGYTF.

There are many counts of this clonotype. The chain links TRBV5-1 to TRBJ1-4; D is undetermined. The ends were cut back, 1 base at V and 10 bases at J, with 11 bases in the middle. The CDR3 loop spans 13 amino acids. CDR1 is SGHRS, CDR2 YFSETQ, per germline. The CDR3 bases are TGCGCCAGCAGCTTGACGGTAGACGGAAAACTGTTTTTT. Translation: CASSLTVDGKLFF.

Many counts were recorded for this clonotype. The V call is TRBV7-8, the J call TRBJ2-4; the D gene could be TRBD1 or TRBD2 (5 bases each). This CDR3 region has 13 residues. V lost 4 bases and J lost 6, with 10 bases in between. Germline-derived CDR1 and CDR2 are SGHVS and FQNEAQ. The DNA for the CDR3 is TGTGCCAGCAGCTCTGGGACCGCAAACATTCAGTACTTC. Translating gives CASSSGTANIQYF.

This chain links TRBV28 with TRBJ1-5; D unclear. The CDR3 extends over 14 amino acids. Trimming took 7 bases from V and 4 from J, leaving 14 bases between them. CDR1 and CDR2 from the germline V gene are MDHEN and SYDVKM. As DNA, the CDR3 is TGTGCCAGCACTAAAAAGGGAGAAAATCAGCCCCAGCATTTT. Translating it yields CASTKKGENQPQHF.

This clonotype was detected ten times or more. The V gene is TRBV27, the J gene TRBJ1-6; D not certain. Germline CDR1 and CDR2: MNHEY and SMNVEV (reference sequence). This CDR3 region has 18 residues. V was shortened by 3 bases and J by 0 bases, with 15 bases between the two germline ends. DNA of the CDR3: TGTGCCAGCAGTTTGACGGGAGCCCTGAGCTCCTATAATTCACCCCTCCACTTT. The encoded protein is CASSLTGALSSYNSPLHF.

A remark on this clonotype: Possible read error: a much larger clone is one base away. The J gene is TRBJ1-4, the V gene TRBV5-4; D remains ambiguous. The germline gives CDR1 SGHNT, CDR2 YYREEE (reference sequence). V was cut by 2 bases and J by 3 bases, with 8 bases left in between. The CDR3 sequence is 14 residues long. CDR3 in amino acids: CASSFRTPNEKLFF. CDR3 in DNA: TGTGCCAGCAGCTTCAGAACACCTAATGAAAAACTGTTTTTT.

This chain joins TRBV10-3 and TRBJ2-7; possibly TRBD2 for D (6 bases). Trimming removed 2 bases from V and 4 bases from J, with 12 bases in between. CDR3 length: 14 amino acids. Germline CDR1 ENHRY, CDR2 SYGVKD. Here the CDR3 reads CAISEGIGSYEQYF. In DNA, the CDR3 is TGTGCCATCAGTGAGGGGATCGGGAGTTACGAGCAGTACTTC.

Comment on this clonotype: This clone may be a read error of a much larger clone one base away. In DNA form, the CDR3 reads TGTGCCAGCGGCTTGGCTGCTCAGTACTCAGATACGCAGTATTTT. Its protein is CASGLAAQYSDTQYF. The rearrangement uses TRBV5-4 and TRBJ2-3; D not resolved. Germline lookup yields CDR1 SGHNT and CDR2 YYREEE (reference sequence). The CDR3 runs 15 residues.

This clonotype was seen a handful of times. This chain connects TRBV19 to TRBJ2-7; D may be TRBD1 (6 bases). CDR1 and CDR2 (germline): LNHDA, SQIVND (reference sequence). Trimming cost V 3 bases and J 0 bases, with 15 bases left between them. The CDR3 has 16 residues. The CDR3 bases are TGTGCCAGTAGTATTAACCCGACAGGCCTCTCCTACGAGCAGTACTTC. As protein: CASSINPTGLSYEQYF.

This clonotype has ten or more counts. The chain has TRBV28 and TRBJ2-1; 9 bases line up with TRBD2. This CDR3 is 15 amino acids long. The germline CDR1 and CDR2 sequences are MDHEN and SYDVKM. Trimming at V came to 3 bases and at J to 4 bases, leaving 4 bases not matched to a gene. CDR3 sequence reads: CASSFSLAGYNEQFF. For the CDR3, the DNA is TGTGCCAGCAGTTTTAGCCTAGCGGGGTACAATGAGCAGTTCTTC.

Only a few counts were recorded for this clonotype. With a much larger clone just one base away, this may be a read error. V usage is TRBV3-1 and J usage is TRBJ2-7, with D uncertain. The CDR3 contains 15 residues. Looked up from germline, CDR1 is LGHDT and CDR2 is YNNKEL (reference sequence). Here the CDR3 DNA reads TGTACCAGCAGCCAAGATCGACTGATCTCCTACGAGCAGTACTTC. It yields the protein CTSSQDRLISYEQYF.

This clonotype was detected ten times or more. This sequence joins TRBV4-1 and TRBJ2-7, with no clear D. The ends were cut back, 1 base at V and 3 bases at J, with 10 bases in the middle. CDR1 and CDR2 (germline): MGHRA, YSYEKL. The CDR3 runs 14 residues. CDR3 sequence reads: CASSQGQNIYEQYF. CDR3 sequence (DNA): TGCGCCAGCAGCCAAGGGCAGAACATCTACGAGCAGTACTTC.

There are many counts of this clonotype. CDR3 residues: CASSHLRAGDSSYNEQFF. The CDR3 DNA follows: TGTGCCAGCAGCCACCTCAGGGCGGGGGACAGCTCCTACAATGAGCAGTTCTTC. The chain employs TRBV7-9 and TRBJ2-1, with D perhaps matching TRBD1 or TRBD2 (7 bases each). V was pared by 5 bases and J by 0 bases, with 20 bases between. Germline V gene sequence: CDR1 SEHNR, CDR2 FQNEAQ (reference sequence). This CDR3 has 18 residues.

The DNA for the CDR3 is TGTGCCAGTAACGGGGGAGAGACCCAGTACTTC. Its protein product is CASNGGETQYF. The V call is TRBV27, the J call TRBJ2-5, with D maybe TRBD2 (6 bases). Germline V gives CDR1 MNHEY, CDR2 SMNVEV (reference sequence). The CDR3 runs to 11 residues. Trimming shortened V by 9 bases and J by 4 bases, and 9 bases separated the two germline ends.

This clonotype was detected many times. This sequence joins TRBV3-1 and TRBJ1-6; D is perhaps TRBD1 (5 bases). The CDR3 runs 15 residues. The V end was cut by 0 bases, the J end by 9 bases, with 12 bases between. Germline-derived CDR1 and CDR2 are LGHDT and YNNKEL (reference sequence). For the CDR3, the DNA is TGTGCCAGCAGCCAAGATCCAGGGTTGGGTTCACCCCTCCACTTT. Translating it yields CASSQDPGLGSPLHF.

The chain employs TRBV5-4 and TRBJ2-7, with 9 bases matching TRBD2. The germline V gene encodes CDR1 SGHNT and CDR2 YYREEE (reference sequence). This CDR3 has 15 amino acids. V trimming: 1 base; J trimming: 2 bases; junction bases outside the gene matches: 4. CDR3 in DNA: TGTGCCAGCAGCTTGAATAGCGGGGGAACCTACGAGCAGTACTTC. Amino acid sequence: CASSLNSGGTYEQYF.

This clonotype was seen at least ten times. V and J are TRBV6-2 or TRBV6-3 and TRBJ2-1, with D possibly matching TRBD2 (6 bases). Per germline, CDR1 MNHEY and CDR2 SVGEGT. V lost 6 bases, J lost 0 bases, and 9 bases lay in between. The CDR3 has 14 amino acids. The CDR3 reads CASRRLGSYNEQFF. The CDR3 DNA sequence: TGTGCCAGCAGGCGACTAGGCTCCTACAATGAGCAGTTCTTC.

This clonotype was observed many times. V gene TRBV29-1 combines with J gene TRBJ2-5; D unclear. The CDR3 runs 11 residues. The germline V and J ends were trimmed by 4 bases and 5 bases, with 8 bases remaining between them. Germline V gene lookup returns CDR1 SQVTM and CDR2 ANQGSEA. The CDR3 sequence: CSVGGPETQYF. DNA of the CDR3: TGCAGCGTTGGTGGCCCGGAGACCCAGTACTTC.

This clonotype appeared a few times. At one end the junction does not follow the germline gene, possibly because of a read error. The V call is TRBV9, the J call TRBJ2-7, with TRBD1 identical over 7 bases. CDR3 size: 14 residues. Germline values: CDR1 SGDLS, CDR2 YYNGEE. CDR3 amino acids: CASSETGTSYGQYF. In DNA form, the CDR3 reads TGTGCCAGCAGCGAGACAGGGACCTCCTACGGGCAGTACTTC.

As DNA, the CDR3 is TGTGCCAGCAGTGAAGGGACCTACCGGGAAAGGGAGCAGTTCTTC. This translates into CASSEGTYREREQFF. J is TRBJ2-1 and V is TRBV6-1; tentative D call: TRBD2 (5 bases). Trimming removed 1 base at V and 10 bases at J, with 17 bases between. Germline CDR1 MNHNS, CDR2 SASEGT. This CDR3 is 15 amino acids long.

This clonotype occurred many times. This chain joins TRBV20-1 and TRBJ1-2, with D possibly matching TRBD1 (6 bases). Germline V gives CDR1 DFQATT, CDR2 SNEGSKA (reference sequence). The CDR3 has 15 residues. Trimming cost V 5 bases and J 0 bases, with 16 bases left between them. This CDR3 reads CSAPNRGHANYGYTF. Written as DNA, the CDR3 is TGCAGTGCTCCCAACCGGGGACACGCTAACTATGGCTACACCTTC.

The sample holds many counts of this clonotype. The chain joins TRBV30 to TRBJ1-4; the D is unclear. Germline V gene lookup returns CDR1 GTSNPN and CDR2 SVGIG (reference sequence). This CDR3 is built from 11 residues. The V gene lost 1 base and the J gene lost 6 bases, with 3 bases spanning the gap. The CDR3 loop reads CAWSGDEKLFF. For the CDR3, the DNA is TGTGCCTGGAGTGGGGATGAAAAACTGTTTTTT. The full variable domain, its missing parts supplied by reference TRBV30 and TRBJ1-4, is SQTIHQWPATLVQPVGSPLSLECTVEGTSNPNLYWYRQAAGRGLQLLFYSVGIGQISSEVPQNLSASRPQDRQFILSSKKLLLSDSGFYLCAWSGDEKLFFGSGTQLSVL.

Many counts were recorded for this clonotype. V gene TRBV18 combines with J gene TRBJ2-4, with a possible D match to TRBD1 (6 bases). Germline assignment: CDR1 KGHSH and CDR2 LQKENI. CDR3 length: 15 residues. Trimming shortened V by 1 base and J by 7 bases, and 14 bases separated the two germline ends. Here the CDR3 DNA reads TGTGCCAGCTCACCACTGCCCTCAAGGGGGAACATTCAGTACTTC. Translating gives CASSPLPSRGNIQYF.

This sequence joins TRBV20-1 and TRBJ2-4; TRBD2 agrees at 7 bases. This CDR3 comprises 15 residues. J gave up 5 bases and V 3 bases, and 10 bases lay outside the gene matches. The germline CDR1 and CDR2 sequences are DFQATT and SNEGSKA (reference sequence). CDR3 sequence (DNA): TGCAGTGCTAGGAGCGGTTCGGGAGGTCAAAACATTCAGTACTTC. The encoded protein is CSARSGSGGQNIQYF.

This clonotype was seen many times. J is TRBJ2-7 and V is TRBV6-1, with TRBD1 matching over 10 bases. Germline values: CDR1 MNHNS, CDR2 SASEGT. The CDR3 runs 15 residues. The V segment lost 4 bases and the J segment 3 bases; nucleotides outside the gene matches: 6. Here the CDR3 DNA reads TGTGCCAGCAGTGGACCGGGACAGGGGATCTACGAGCAGTACTTC. This gives the protein CASSGPGQGIYEQYF.

At least ten counts were recorded for this clonotype. The chain couples TRBV4-2 to TRBJ2-7, with 11 bases identical to TRBD2. The CDR3 spans 16 residues. Germline CDR1 reads LGHNA; CDR2 reads YNFKEQ. Trimming at V came to 0 bases and at J to 7 bases, leaving 8 bases not matched to a gene. This CDR3 reads CASSQDELAGVREQYF. The CDR3 DNA reads as TGTGCCAGCAGCCAAGATGAACTAGCGGGAGTGCGTGAGCAGTACTTC.